This T cell receptor beta chain was profiled in a study of blood T cell repertoires in COVID-19. Original processing notes: Counts of nucleated cells, estimated from reference gene primer amplification, were obtained. Produced via immunoSEQ multiplex PCR; TCRdb's table is partial and in-frame only. V, J and clone size are taken as reported in that table, and D and trimming were inferred from the DNA itself. The table records 150,000 or so clones, roughly 86% of them present only once. Trimming took 0 bases from V and 4 from J, leaving 15 bases between them. CDR1 SGHAT and CDR2 FQNNGV come from the germline V gene. The CDR3 has 16 amino acids.

This receptor was taken from a man aged 35 to 55 who had recovered from COVID-19. The rearrangement links TRBV11-2 to TRBJ1-2; D possibly corresponds to TRBD1 (5 bases). The sequencing sample was made of peripheral blood. The CDR3: CASSLDWGSDTYGYTF. DNA for the CDR3: TGTGCCAGCAGCTTAGATTGGGGCAGTGACACCTATGGCTACACCTTC.